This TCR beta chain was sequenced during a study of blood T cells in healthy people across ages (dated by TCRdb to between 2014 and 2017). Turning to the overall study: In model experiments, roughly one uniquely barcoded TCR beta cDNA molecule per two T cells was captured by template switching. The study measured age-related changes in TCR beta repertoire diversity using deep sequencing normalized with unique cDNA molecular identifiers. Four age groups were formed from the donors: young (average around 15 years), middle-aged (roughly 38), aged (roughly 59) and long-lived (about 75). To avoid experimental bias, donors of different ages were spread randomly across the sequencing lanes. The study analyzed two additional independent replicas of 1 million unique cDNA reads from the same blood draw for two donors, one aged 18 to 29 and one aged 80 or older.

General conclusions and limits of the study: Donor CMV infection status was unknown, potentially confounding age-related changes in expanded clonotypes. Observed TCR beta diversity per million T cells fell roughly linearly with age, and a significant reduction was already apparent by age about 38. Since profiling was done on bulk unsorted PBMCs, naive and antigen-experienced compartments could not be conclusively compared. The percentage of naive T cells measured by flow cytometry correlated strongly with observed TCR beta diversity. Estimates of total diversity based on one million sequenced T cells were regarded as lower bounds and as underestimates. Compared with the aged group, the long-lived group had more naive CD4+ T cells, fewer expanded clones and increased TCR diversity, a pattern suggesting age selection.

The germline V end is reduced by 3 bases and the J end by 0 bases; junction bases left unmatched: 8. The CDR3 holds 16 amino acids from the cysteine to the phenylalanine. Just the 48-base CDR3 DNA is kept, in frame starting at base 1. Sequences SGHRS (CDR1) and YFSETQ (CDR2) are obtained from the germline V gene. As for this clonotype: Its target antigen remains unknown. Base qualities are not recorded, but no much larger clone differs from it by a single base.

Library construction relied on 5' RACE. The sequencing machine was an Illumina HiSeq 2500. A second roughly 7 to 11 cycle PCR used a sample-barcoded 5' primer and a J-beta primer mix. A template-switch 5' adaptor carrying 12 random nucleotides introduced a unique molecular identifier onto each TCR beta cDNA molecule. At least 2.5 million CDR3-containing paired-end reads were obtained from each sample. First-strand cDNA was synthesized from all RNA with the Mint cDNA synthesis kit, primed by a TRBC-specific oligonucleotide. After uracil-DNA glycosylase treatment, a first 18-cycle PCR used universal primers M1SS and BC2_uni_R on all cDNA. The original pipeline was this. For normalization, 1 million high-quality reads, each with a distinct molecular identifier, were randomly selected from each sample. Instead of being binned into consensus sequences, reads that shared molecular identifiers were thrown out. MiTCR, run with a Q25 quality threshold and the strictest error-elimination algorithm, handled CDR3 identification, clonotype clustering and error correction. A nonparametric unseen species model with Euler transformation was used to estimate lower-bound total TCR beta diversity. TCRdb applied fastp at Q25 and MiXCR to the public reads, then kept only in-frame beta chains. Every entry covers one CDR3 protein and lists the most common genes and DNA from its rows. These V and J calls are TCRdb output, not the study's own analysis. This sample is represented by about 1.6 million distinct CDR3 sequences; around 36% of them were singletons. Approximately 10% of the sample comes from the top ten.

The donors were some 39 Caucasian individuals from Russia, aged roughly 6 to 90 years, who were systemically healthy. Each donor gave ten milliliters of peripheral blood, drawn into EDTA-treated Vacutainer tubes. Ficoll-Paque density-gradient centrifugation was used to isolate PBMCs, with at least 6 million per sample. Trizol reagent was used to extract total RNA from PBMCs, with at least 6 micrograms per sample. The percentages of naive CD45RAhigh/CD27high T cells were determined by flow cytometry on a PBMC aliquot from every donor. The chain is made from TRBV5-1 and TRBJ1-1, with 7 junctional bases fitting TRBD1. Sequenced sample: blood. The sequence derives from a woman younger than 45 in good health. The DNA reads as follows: TGCGCCAGCAGCTCAGGGACAGTCGTAGTGAACACTGAAGCTTTCTTT. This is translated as CASSSGTVVVNTEAFF. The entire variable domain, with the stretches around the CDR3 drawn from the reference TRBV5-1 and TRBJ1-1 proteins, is KAGVTQTPRYLIKTRGQQVTLSCSPISGHRSVSWYQQTPGQGLQFLFEYFSETQRNKGNFPGRFSGRQFSNSRSEMNVSTLELGDSALYLCASSSGTVVVNTEAFFGQGTRLTVV.